Listed below are T cell receptor beta chains from one sample, sequenced in a study of cytomegalovirus exposure and HLA in healthy donors. Assay used: immunoSEQ multiplex PCR; TCRdb lists only in-frame clones, some missing. The top ten clones hold approximately 10% of a sample with 100,000 or so clones, 60% to 75% of them seen once. Sequencing was performed on PBMCs. The receptors stem from a man in his forties in good health and CMV-seropositive. CDR3s include the opening cysteine and the closing phenylalanine or tryptophan. D genes are given only for firm matches. Size is stated for part of the rows, as once, few or many counts, or as a class when the clone is expanded.

clone_size,v_call,d_call,j_call,cdr3_aa,cdr3_nt
-,TRBV4-3,TRBD2,TRBJ2-1,CASSQGRGLGHNEQFF,TGCGCCAGCAGCCAAGGGAGGGGACTAGGTCACAATGAGCAGTTCTTC
-,TRBV9,-,TRBJ1-4,CASSVSGHATNEKLFF,TGTGCCAGCAGCGTATCAGGGCATGCAACTAATGAAAAACTGTTTTTT
-,TRBV13,TRBD1,TRBJ2-1,CASSWGTGGAIKQFF,TGTGCCAGCAGCTGGGGGACAGGGGGCGCGATAAAGCAGTTCTTC
-,TRBV5-1,-,TRBJ1-4,CASSLGSVAANEKLFF,TGCGCCAGCAGCTTGGGGTCGGTCGCTGCTAATGAAAAACTGTTTTTT
-,TRBV27,TRBD1,TRBJ2-1,CASRRAGGAYNEQFF,TGTGCCAGCCGCCGGGCAGGGGGCGCCTACAATGAGCAGTTCTTC
-,TRBV2,TRBD2,TRBJ2-1,CASSERRVASGMKFEQFF,TGTGCCAGCAGTGAACGGAGGGTGGCTAGCGGGATGAAGTTTGAGCAGTTCTTC
-,TRBV9,TRBD1,TRBJ1-4,CASSVGDRNEKLFF,TGTGCCAGCAGCGTGGGGGACAGGAATGAAAAACTGTTTTTT
-,TRBV19,-,TRBJ2-5,CAAGQTDQETQYF,TGTGCCGCCGGACAGACAGATCAAGAGACCCAGTACTTC
-,TRBV10-2,-,TRBJ2-3,CASSDGWEDTQYF,TGCGCCAGCAGTGACGGGTGGGAGGATACGCAGTATTTT
-,TRBV2,TRBD1,TRBJ1-4,CASSTGTGPFGLFF,TGTGCCAGCAGCACCGGGACAGGGCCTTTTGGGCTGTTTTTT
-,TRBV4-1,TRBD2,TRBJ2-7,CASSQDWASGSAYEQYF,TGCGCCAGCAGCCAAGATTGGGCTAGCGGGAGCGCCTACGAGCAGTACTTC
once,TRBV27,TRBD2,TRBJ2-1,CASMGLADLSSYNEQFF,TGTGCCAGCATGGGACTAGCGGATTTAAGCTCCTACAATGAGCAGTTCTTC
once,TRBV5-1,TRBD2,TRBJ2-2,CASSLVIAGAGELFF,TGCGCCAGCAGCTTGGTAATAGCGGGAGCCGGGGAGCTGTTTTTT
once,TRBV5-4,-,TRBJ2-1,CASSLGGRAGNEQFF,TGTGCCAGCAGCTTGGGTGGCAGGGCAGGGAATGAGCAGTTCTTC
few,TRBV29-1,-,TRBJ1-3,CSVERGNTIYF,TGCAGCGTTGAGAGAGGAAACACCATATATTTT
-,TRBV6-5,TRBD1,TRBJ2-5,CASSYSTGQAQETQYF,TGTGCCAGCAGTTACTCGACGGGACAGGCTCAAGAGACCCAGTACTTC
-,TRBV4-1,TRBD1,TRBJ2-5,CASSQAPGQGRETQYF,TGCGCCAGCAGCCAAGCCCCGGGACAGGGTAGAGAGACCCAGTACTTC
few,TRBV5-1,TRBD2,TRBJ2-7,CASSLTAGAREQYF,TGCGCCAGCAGCTTGACGGCGGGAGCACGGGAGCAGTACTTC
once,TRBV2,TRBD2,TRBJ2-5,CASSEVGSGTETQYF,TGTGCCAGCAGTGAAGTGGGTAGCGGGACTGAGACCCAGTACTTC
once,TRBV19,TRBD1,TRBJ1-5,CASSIYRGSNQPQHF,TGTGCCAGTAGTATTTACAGGGGAAGCAATCAGCCCCAGCATTTT
once,TRBV9,TRBD1,TRBJ1-3,CASSVGTGEGGNTIYF,TGTGCCAGCAGCGTAGGGACAGGGGAAGGCGGAAACACCATATATTTT
-,TRBV7-2,TRBD1,TRBJ2-5,CASSWDRGFQETQYF,TGTGCCAGCAGCTGGGACAGGGGGTTCCAAGAGACCCAGTACTTC
-,TRBV4-1,-,TRBJ1-5,CASSQDLGGNQPQHF,TGCGCCAGCAGCCAAGATCTAGGGGGCAATCAGCCCCAGCATTTT
-,TRBV27,-,TRBJ1-2,CASRGGNYGYTF,TGTGCCAGCCGGGGAGGGAACTATGGCTACACCTTC
few,TRBV19,-,TRBJ2-1,CATLLGREQFF,TGTGCCACCCTCCTCGGTCGGGAGCAGTTCTTC
-,TRBV7-9,-,TRBJ2-4,CASSLSVAKNIQYF,TGTGCCAGCAGCTTGTCAGTAGCCAAAAACATTCAGTACTTC
few,TRBV7-9,-,TRBJ2-1,CAAGFGYNEQFF,TGTGCCGCAGGGTTCGGTTACAATGAGCAGTTCTTC
-,TRBV28,-,TRBJ1-5,CASSSDSLNQPQHF,TGTGCCAGCAGTTCGGACAGCCTCAATCAGCCCCAGCATTTT
-,TRBV11-2,-,TRBJ2-5,CASSFVLVGETQYF,TGTGCCAGCAGCTTTGTGCTAGTCGGAGAGACCCAGTACTTC
-,TRBV10-3,TRBD1,TRBJ2-7,CAISGTGFSGSYEQYF,TGTGCCATTTCCGGGACAGGTTTTTCCGGGTCCTACGAGCAGTACTTC
-,TRBV9,TRBD2,TRBJ2-3,CASSLGGVRTDTQYF,TGTGCCAGCAGCTTGGGGGGGGTGAGGACAGATACGCAGTATTTT
-,TRBV6-5,-,TRBJ2-3,CASSQGTGGTDTQYF,TGTGCCAGCAGTCAAGGGACTGGCGGCACAGATACGCAGTATTTT
-,TRBV7-8,TRBD1,TRBJ2-1,CASSDARVRGPIRQFF,TGTGCCAGCTCCGACGCCCGGGTCAGGGGGCCTATACGGCAGTTCTTC
-,TRBV2,-,TRBJ1-3,CASRRTARNSGNTIYF,TGTGCCAGCAGACGGACAGCAAGAAACTCTGGAAACACCATATATTTT
few,TRBV28,-,TRBJ1-2,CASDSNYGYTF,TGTGCCAGCGATAGCAACTATGGCTACACCTTC
-,TRBV27,-,TRBJ1-5,CASSPGDNQPQHF,TGTGCCAGCAGTCCAGGGGACAATCAGCCCCAGCATTTT
once,TRBV5-8,-,TRBJ1-5,CASSLGQGTQPQHF,TGTGCCAGCAGCTTGGGGCAGGGTACCCAGCCCCAGCATTTT
once,TRBV29-1,TRBD2,TRBJ2-5,CSVEGLGETQYF,TGCAGCGTTGAGGGACTAGGGGAGACCCAGTACTTC
-,TRBV11-2,-,TRBJ2-1,CASSPSGPSYNEQFF,TGTGCCAGCAGCCCCAGCGGGCCTTCCTACAATGAGCAGTTCTTC
few,TRBV28,TRBD2,TRBJ2-3,CASSSGSSGRVSTDTQYF,TGTGCCAGCAGCTCTGGCTCGAGCGGGAGGGTTAGCACAGATACGCAGTATTTT
-,TRBV5-6,TRBD1,TRBJ2-7,CASSYGTASYEQYF,TGTGCCAGCAGCTACGGGACAGCCTCCTACGAGCAGTACTTC
-,TRBV4-1,TRBD1,TRBJ2-7,CASSQDPQGARESDEQYF,TGCGCCAGCAGCCAAGATCCACAGGGGGCGCGGGAAAGTGACGAGCAGTACTTC
once,TRBV7-8,-,TRBJ1-2,CASSFLAGAQYGYTF,TGTGCCAGCAGCTTTCTAGCGGGGGCACAATATGGCTACACCTTC
-,TRBV11-2,-,TRBJ1-1,CASSRRTENTEAFF,TGTGCCAGCAGCAGACGGACAGAGAACACTGAAGCTTTCTTT
-,TRBV4-3,TRBD2,TRBJ2-7,CASSQELAGERVYEQYF,TGCGCCAGCAGCCAGGAACTAGCGGGAGAAAGGGTCTACGAGCAGTACTTC
-,TRBV14,-,TRBJ1-1,CASSLGQNTEAFF,TGTGCCAGCAGTCTTGGACAGAACACTGAAGCTTTCTTT
-,TRBV19,TRBD1,TRBJ2-2,CASSRDRTAGELFF,TGTGCCAGTAGCCGGGACAGAACGGCCGGGGAGCTGTTTTTT
-,TRBV4-3,TRBD2,TRBJ2-3,CASSRGLAGTTDTQYF,TGCGCCAGCAGCCGCGGACTAGCGGGAACCACAGATACGCAGTATTTT
-,TRBV5-6,-,TRBJ2-3,CASSLGAMSTDTQYF,TGTGCCAGCAGCTTGGGCGCTATGAGCACAGATACGCAGTATTTT
-,TRBV7-7,TRBD2,TRBJ2-1,CASSRTSMDEQFF,TGTGCCAGCAGCCGGACTAGCATGGATGAGCAGTTCTTC
-,TRBV28,-,TRBJ1-2,CASSLGGGESYGYTF,TGTGCCAGCAGTTTAGGGGGGGGAGAAAGCTATGGCTACACCTTC
-,TRBV6-1,-,TRBJ1-1,CASSPLYGEAFF,TGTGCCAGCAGTCCTTTGTACGGTGAAGCTTTCTTT
-,TRBV6-5,-,TRBJ1-2,CASSYSGVRTF,TGTGCCAGCAGTTACTCAGGGGTCCGCACCTTC
-,TRBV9,-,TRBJ2-6,CASSARSISGANVLTF,TGTGCCAGCAGCGCCCGGAGCATCTCTGGGGCCAACGTCCTGACTTTC